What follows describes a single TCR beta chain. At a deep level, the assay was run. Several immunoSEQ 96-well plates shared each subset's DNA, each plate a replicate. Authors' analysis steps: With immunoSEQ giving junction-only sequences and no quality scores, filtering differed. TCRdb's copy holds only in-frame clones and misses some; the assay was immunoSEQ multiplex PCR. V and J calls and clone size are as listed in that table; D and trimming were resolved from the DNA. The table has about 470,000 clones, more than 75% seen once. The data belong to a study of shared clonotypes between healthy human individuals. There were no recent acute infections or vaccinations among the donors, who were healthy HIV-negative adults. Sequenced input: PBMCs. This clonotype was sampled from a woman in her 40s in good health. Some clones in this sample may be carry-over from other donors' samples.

The CDR3 region is CASSQEEGWEQYF. The DNA of the CDR3 is TGCGCCAGCAGCCAAGAGGAGGGATGGGAGCAGTACTTC. The rearrangement joins TRBV4-1 to TRBJ2-7; D is perhaps TRBD2 (6 bases). CDR1 is MGHRA, CDR2 YSYEKL, per germline. The CDR3 has 13 amino acids. Trimming took off 0 bases at V and 7 bases at J, with 10 bases between the two ends.